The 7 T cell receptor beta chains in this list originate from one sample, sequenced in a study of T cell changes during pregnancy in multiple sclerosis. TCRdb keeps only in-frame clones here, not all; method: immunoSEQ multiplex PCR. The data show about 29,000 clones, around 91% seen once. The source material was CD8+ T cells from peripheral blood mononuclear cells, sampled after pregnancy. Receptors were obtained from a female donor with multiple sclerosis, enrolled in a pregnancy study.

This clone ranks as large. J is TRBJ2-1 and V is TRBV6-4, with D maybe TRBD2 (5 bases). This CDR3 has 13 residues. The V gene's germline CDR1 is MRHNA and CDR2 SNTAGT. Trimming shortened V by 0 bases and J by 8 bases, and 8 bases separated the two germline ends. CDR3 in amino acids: CASSDSGRDEQFF. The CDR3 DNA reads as TGTGCCAGCAGTGACTCAGGGCGGGATGAGCAGTTCTTC.

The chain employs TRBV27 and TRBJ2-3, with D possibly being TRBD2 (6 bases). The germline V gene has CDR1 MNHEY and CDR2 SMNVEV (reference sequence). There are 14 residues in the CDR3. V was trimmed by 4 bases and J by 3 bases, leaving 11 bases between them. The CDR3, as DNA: TGTGCCAGCAGTTCTCGGGGGTGGACAGATACGCAGTATTTT. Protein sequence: CASSSRGWTDTQYF.

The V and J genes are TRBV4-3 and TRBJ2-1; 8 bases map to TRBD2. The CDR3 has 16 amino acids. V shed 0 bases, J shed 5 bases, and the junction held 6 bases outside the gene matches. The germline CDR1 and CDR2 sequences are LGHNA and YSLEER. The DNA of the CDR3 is TGCGCCAGCAGCCAAGATCGGGCGGGACTAGACAATGAGCAGTTCTTC. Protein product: CASSQDRAGLDNEQFF.

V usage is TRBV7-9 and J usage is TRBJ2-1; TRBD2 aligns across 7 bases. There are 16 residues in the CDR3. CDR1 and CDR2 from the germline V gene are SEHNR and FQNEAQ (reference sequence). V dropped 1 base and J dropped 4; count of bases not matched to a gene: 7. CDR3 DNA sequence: TGTGCCAGCAGCTTAGTAGCCAGCGGGACTTACAATGAGCAGTTCTTC. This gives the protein CASSLVASGTYNEQFF. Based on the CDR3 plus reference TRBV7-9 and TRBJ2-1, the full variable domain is DTGVSQNPRHKITKRGQNVTFRCDPISEHNRLYWYRQTLGQGPEFLTYFQNEAQLEKSRLLSDRFSAERPKGSFSTLEIQRTEQGDSAMYLCASSLVASGTYNEQFFGPGTRLTVL.

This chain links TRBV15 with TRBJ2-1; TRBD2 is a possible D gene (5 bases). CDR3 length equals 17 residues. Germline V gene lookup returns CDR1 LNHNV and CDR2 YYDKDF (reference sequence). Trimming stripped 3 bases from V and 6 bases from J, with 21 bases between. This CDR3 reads CATSSDPVGIVVNEQFF. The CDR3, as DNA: TGTGCCACCAGCAGTGACCCGGTCGGGATAGTAGTCAATGAGCAGTTCTTC.

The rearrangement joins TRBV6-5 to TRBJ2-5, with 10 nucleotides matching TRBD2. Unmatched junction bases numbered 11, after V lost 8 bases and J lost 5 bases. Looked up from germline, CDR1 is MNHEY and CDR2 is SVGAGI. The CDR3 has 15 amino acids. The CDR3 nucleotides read TGTGCCAGCGGAGGACTAGCGGAATATGTCGAGACCCAGTACTTC. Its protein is CASGGLAEYVETQYF.

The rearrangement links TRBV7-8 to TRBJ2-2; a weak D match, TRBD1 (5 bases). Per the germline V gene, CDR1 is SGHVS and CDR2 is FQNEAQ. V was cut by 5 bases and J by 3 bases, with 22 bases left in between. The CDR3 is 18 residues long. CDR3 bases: TGTGCCAGCAGCCCGGACGTGATAGGGCAGGGATACACCGGGGAGCTGTTTTTT. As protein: CASSPDVIGQGYTGELFF. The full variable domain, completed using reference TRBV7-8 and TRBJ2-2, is GAGVSQSPRYKVAKRGQDVALRCDPISGHVSLFWYQQALGQGPEFLTYFQNEAQLDKSGLPSDRFFAERPEGSVSTLKIQRTQQEDSAVYLCASSPDVIGQGYTGELFFGEGSRLTVL.